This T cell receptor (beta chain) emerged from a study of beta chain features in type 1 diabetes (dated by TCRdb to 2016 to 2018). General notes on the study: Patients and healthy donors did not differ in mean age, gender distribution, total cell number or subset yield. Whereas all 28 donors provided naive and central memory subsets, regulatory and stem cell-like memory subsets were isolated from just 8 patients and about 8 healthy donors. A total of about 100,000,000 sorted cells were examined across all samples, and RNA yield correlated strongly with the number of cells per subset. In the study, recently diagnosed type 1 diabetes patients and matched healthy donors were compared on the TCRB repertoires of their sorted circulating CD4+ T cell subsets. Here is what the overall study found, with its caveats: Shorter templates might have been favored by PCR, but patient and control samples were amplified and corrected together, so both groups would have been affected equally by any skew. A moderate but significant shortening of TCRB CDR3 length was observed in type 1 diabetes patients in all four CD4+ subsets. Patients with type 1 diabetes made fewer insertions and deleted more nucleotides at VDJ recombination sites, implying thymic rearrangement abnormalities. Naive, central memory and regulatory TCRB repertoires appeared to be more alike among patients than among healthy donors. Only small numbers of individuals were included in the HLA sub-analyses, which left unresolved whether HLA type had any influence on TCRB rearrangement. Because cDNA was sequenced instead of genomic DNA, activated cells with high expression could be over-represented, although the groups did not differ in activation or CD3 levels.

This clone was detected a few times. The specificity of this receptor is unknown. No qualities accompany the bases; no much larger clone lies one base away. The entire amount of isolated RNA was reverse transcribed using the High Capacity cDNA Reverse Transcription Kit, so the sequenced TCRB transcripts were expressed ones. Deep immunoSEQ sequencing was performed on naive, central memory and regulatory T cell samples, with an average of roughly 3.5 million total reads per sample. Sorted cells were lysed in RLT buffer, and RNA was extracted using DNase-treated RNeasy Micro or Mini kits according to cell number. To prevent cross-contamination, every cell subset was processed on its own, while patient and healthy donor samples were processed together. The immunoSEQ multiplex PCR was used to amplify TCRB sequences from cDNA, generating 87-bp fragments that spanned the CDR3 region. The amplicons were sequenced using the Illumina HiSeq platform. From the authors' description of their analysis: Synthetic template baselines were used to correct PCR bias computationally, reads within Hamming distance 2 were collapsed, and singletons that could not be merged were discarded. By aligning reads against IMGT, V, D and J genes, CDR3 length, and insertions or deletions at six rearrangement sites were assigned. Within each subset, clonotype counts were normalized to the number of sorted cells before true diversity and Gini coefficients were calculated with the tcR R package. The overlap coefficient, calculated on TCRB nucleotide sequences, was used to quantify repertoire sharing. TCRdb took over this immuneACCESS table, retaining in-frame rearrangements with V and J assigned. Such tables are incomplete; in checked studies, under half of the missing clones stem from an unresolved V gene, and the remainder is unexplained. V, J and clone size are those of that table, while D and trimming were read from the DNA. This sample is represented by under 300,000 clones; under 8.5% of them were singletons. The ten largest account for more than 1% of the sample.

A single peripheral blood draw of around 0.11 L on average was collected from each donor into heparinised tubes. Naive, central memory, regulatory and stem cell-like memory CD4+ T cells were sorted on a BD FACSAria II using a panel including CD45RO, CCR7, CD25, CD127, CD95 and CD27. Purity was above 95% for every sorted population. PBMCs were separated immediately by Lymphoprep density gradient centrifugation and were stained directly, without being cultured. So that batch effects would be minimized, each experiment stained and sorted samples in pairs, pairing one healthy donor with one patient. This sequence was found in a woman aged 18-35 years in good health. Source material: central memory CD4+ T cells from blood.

This receptor has the CDR3 CASGLALGSQSSYNEQFF. The DNA sequence reads TGTGCTAGTGGTTTGGCGCTAGGGAGTCAGAGCTCCTACAATGAGCAGTTCTTC. Rearrangement joined TRBV12-5 to TRBJ2-1; the best D guess is TRBD2, with 5 bases matching. From the cysteine through the phenylalanine, the CDR3 covers 18 amino acids. The retained sequence is limited to the CDR3, 54 bases, with the frame set at the first base. CDR1 LGHNT and CDR2 FRNRAP were looked up in the germline V gene. V is cut by 1 base and J by 0 bases, and the space between the germline ends is 16 bases.